This T cell receptor beta chain was profiled in a study of T cell responses to AZD1222 COVID-19 vaccine. Findings and limits, study-wide: There were mostly white British donors and more females than males, and clonal diversity was possibly underestimated. The span of vaccine-associated CD4 TCRs extended across spike, with dominance at 160-218 and 743-854.

TCRdb's table, derived via immunoSEQ multiplex PCR, lists solely in-frame clones and lacks some. The repertoire consists of 75,000 to 80,000 clones, with roughly 80% occurring once and the leading ten covering approximately 25%. CDR1 MNHEY and CDR2 SVGAGI come from the germline V gene. The ends were cut back, 6 bases at V and 2 bases at J, with 14 bases in the middle. The CDR3 spans 14 residues. With regard to this clone: Antigen specificity is unknown.

The chain combines TRBV6-5 with TRBJ2-7; D ambiguous. Specimen: peripheral blood, collected 28 days after the second dose of the MenACWY control vaccine. The clonotype originates from an adult who received the MenACWY meningococcal vaccine as a control. The CDR3, as DNA: TGTGCCAGCAGACCTACTCCTCCTACCTACGAGCAGTACTTC. It specifies CASRPTPPTYEQYF.